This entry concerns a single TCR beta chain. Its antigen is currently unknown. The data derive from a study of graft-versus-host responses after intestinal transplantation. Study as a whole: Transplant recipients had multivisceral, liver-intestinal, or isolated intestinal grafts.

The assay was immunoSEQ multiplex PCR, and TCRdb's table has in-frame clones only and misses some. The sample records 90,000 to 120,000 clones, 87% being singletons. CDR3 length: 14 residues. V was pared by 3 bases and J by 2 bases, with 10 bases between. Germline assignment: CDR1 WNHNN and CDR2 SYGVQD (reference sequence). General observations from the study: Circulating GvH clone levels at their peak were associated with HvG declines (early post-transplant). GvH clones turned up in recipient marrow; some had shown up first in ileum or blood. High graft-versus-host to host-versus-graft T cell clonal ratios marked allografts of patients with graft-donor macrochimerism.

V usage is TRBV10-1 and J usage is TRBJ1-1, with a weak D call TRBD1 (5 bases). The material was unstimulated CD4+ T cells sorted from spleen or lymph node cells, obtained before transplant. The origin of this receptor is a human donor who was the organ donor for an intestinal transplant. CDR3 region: CASSDSGSNTEAFF. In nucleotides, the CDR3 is TGCGCCAGCAGTGATTCAGGGAGTAACACTGAAGCTTTCTTT.